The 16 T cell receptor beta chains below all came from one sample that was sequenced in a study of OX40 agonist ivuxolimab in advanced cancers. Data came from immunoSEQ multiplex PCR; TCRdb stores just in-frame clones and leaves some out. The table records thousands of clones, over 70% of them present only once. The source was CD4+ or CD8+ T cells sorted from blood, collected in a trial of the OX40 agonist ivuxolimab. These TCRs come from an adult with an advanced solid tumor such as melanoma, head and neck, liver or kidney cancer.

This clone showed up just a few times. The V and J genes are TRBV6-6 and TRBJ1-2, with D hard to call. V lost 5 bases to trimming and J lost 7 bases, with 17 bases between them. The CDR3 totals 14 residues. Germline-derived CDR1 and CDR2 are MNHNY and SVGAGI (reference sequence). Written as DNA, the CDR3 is TGTGCCAGCAGTCCGTCCCCCTCCTTCGGTGGCTACACCTTC. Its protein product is CASSPSPSFGGYTF.

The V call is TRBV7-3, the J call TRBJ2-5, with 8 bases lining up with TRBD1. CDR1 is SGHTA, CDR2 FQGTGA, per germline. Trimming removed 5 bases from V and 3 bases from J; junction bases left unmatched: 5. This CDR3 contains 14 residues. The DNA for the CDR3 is TGTGCCAGCAGCGCGACAGGGGATAAAGAGACCCAGTACTTC. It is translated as CASSATGDKETQYF.

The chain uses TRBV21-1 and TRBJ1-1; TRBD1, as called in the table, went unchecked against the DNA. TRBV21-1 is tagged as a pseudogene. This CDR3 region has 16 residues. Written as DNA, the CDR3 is TGTGCCAGCAGCACCCTACGGACAGGGTCGAACACTGAAGCTTTCTTT. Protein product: CASSTLRTGSNTEAFF.

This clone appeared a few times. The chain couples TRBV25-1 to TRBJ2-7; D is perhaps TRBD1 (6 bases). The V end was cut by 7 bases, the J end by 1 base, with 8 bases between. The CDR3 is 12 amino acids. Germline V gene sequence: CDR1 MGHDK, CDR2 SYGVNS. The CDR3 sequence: CASIGQSYEQYF. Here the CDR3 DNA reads TGTGCCAGCATTGGACAGTCCTACGAGCAGTACTTC.

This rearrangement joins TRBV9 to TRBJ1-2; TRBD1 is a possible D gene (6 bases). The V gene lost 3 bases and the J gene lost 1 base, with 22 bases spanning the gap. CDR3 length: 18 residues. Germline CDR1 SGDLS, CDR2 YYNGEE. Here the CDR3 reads CASSAPRQDGAYNYGYTF. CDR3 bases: TGTGCCAGCAGCGCCCCCCGACAGGATGGTGCATATAACTATGGCTACACCTTC.

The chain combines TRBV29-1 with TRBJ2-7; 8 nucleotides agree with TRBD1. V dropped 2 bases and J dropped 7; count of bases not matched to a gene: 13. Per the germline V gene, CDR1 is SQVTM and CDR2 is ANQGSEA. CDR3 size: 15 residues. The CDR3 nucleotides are TGCAGCGTTGAAAGGGCGACAGGGGCTCCGGGAGAGCAGTACTTC. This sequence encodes CSVERATGAPGEQYF.

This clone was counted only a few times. The CDR3 nucleotides read TGTGCCAGCAGCTTCAACGTCGGGGGGGAGCGGGTTTTATTCTTC. Protein product: CASSFNVGGERVLFF. The chain combines TRBV7-6 with TRBJ2-1; 8 positions match TRBD2. Germline V gene data show CDR1 as SGHVS and CDR2 as FNYEAQ. CDR3 size: 15 residues. With 3 bases clipped from V and 16 bases from J, the junction kept 17 bases outside the gene matches.

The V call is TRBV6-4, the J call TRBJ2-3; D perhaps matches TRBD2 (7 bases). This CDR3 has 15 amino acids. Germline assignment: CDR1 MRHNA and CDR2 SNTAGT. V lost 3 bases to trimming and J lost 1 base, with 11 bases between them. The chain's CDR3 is CASSEGGGGTDTQYF. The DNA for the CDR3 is TGTGCCAGCAGTGAAGGGGGGGGAGGCACAGATACGCAGTATTTT.

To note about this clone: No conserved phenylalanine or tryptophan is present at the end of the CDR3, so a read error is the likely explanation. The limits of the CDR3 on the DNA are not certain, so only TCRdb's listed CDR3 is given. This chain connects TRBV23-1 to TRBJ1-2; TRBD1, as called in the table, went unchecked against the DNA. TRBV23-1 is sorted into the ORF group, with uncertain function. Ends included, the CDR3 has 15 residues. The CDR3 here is CASSGPQLRRKTYGY.

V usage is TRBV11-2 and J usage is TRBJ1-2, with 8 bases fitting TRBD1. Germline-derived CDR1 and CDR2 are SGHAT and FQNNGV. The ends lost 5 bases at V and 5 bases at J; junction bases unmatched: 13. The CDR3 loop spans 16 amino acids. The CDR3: CASSPGPGQDIYGYTF. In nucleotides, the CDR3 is TGTGCCAGCAGCCCCGGACCGGGACAGGATATTTATGGCTACACCTTC.

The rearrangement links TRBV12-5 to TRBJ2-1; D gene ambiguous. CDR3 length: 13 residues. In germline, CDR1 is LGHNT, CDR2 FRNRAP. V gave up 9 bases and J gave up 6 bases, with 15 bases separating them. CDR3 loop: CASDLSWGNEQFF. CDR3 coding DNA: TGTGCTAGCGACCTCTCATGGGGCAATGAGCAGTTCTTC.

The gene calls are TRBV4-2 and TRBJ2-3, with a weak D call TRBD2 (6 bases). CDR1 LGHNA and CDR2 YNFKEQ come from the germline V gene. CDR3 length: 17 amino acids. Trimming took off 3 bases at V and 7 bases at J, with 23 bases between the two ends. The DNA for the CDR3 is TGTGCCAGCAGCCAGGAGGAGGGCGGGCCTTCCGTTTATACGCAGTATTTT. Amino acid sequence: CASSQEEGGPSVYTQYF.

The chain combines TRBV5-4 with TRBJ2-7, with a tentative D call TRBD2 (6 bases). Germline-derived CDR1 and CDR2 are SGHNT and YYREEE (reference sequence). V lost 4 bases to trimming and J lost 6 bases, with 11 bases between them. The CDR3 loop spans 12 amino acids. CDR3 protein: CASSGGKGEQYF. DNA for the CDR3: TGTGCCAGCAGCGGGGGGAAAGGCGAGCAGTACTTC.

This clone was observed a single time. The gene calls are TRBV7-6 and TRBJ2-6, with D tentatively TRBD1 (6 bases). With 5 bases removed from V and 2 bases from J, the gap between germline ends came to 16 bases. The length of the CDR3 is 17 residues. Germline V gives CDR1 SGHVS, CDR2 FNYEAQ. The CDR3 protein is CASSQTTYRAGANVLTF. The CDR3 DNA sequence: TGTGCCAGCAGCCAAACTACATACAGGGCTGGGGCCAACGTCCTGACTTTC. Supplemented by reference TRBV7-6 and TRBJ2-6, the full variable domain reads GAGVSQSPRYKVTKRGQDVALRCDPISGHVSLYWYRQALGQGPEFLTYFNYEAQQDKSGLPNDRFSAERPEGSISTLTIQRTEQRDSAMYRCASSQTTYRAGANVLTFGAGSRLTVL.

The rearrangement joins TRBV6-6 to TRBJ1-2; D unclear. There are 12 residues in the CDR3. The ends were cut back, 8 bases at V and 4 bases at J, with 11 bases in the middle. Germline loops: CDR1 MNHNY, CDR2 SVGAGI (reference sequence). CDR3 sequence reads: CASGVVSYGYTF. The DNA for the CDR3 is TGTGCCAGCGGCGTGGTATCCTATGGCTACACCTTC.

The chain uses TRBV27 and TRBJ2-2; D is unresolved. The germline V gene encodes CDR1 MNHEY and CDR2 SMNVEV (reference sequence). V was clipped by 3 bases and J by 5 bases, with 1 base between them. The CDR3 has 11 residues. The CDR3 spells CASSLTGELFF. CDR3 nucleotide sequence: TGTGCCAGCAGTTTGACCGGGGAGCTGTTTTTT.